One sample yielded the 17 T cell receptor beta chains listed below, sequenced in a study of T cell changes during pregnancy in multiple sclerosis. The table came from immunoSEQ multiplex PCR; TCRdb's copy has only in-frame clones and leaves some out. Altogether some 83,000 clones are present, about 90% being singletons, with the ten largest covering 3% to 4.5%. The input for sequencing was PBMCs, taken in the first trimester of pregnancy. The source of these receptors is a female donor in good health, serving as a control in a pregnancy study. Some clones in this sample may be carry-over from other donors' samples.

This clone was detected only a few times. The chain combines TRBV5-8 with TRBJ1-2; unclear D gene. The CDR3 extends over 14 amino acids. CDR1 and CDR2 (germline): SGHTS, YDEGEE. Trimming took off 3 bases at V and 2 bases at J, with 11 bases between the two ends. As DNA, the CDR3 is TGTGCCAGCAGCTCGCAACAGAGAAACTATGGCTACACCTTC. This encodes CASSSQQRNYGYTF.

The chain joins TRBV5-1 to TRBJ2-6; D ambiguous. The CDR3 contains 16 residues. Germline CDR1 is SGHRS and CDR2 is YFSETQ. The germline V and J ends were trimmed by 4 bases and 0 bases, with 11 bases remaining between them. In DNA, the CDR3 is TGCGCCAGCAGCGCACAGACGGACTCTGGGGCCAACGTCCTGACTTTC. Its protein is CASSAQTDSGANVLTF.

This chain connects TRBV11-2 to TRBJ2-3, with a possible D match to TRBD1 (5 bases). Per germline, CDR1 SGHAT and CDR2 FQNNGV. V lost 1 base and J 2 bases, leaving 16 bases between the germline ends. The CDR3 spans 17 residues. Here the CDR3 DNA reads TGTGCCAGCAGCTTAGGTTTAGGGGCTAGACCCACAGATACGCAGTATTTT. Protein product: CASSLGLGARPTDTQYF.

As DNA, the CDR3 is TGTGCCAGCAGCCCTCGGGGGGCTGAAGCTTTCTTT. This translates into CASSPRGAEAFF. The chain recombines TRBV5-8 with TRBJ1-1; D might be TRBD1 (5 bases). CDR1 SGHTS and CDR2 YDEGEE come from the germline V gene. This CDR3 is built from 12 residues. The V end lost 4 bases, the J end lost 6 bases, and 10 bases lay between the germline ends.

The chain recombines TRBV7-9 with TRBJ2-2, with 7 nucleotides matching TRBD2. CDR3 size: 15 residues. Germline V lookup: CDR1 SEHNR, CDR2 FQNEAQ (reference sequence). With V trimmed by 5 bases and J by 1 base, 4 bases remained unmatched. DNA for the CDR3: TGTGCCAGCAGCCCTCGGGGGGAGAACACCGGGGAGCTGTTTTTT. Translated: CASSPRGENTGELFF.

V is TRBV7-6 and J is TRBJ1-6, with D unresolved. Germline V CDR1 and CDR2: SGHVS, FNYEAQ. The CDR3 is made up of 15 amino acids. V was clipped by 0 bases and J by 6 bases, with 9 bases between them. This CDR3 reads CASSLALPGNSPLHF. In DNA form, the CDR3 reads TGTGCCAGCAGCTTAGCCCTTCCGGGTAATTCACCCCTCCACTTT.

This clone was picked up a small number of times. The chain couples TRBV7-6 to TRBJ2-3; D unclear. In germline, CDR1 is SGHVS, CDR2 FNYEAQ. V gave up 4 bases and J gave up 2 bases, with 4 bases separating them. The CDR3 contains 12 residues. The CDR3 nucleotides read TGTGCCAGCAGCTCTAACACAGATACGCAGTATTTT. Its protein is CASSSNTDTQYF.

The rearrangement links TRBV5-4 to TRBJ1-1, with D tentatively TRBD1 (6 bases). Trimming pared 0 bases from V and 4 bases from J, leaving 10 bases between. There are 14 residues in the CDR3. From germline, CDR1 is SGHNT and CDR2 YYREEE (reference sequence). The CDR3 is CASSLGRGATEAFF. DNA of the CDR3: TGTGCCAGCAGCTTGGGCAGGGGTGCCACTGAAGCTTTCTTT.

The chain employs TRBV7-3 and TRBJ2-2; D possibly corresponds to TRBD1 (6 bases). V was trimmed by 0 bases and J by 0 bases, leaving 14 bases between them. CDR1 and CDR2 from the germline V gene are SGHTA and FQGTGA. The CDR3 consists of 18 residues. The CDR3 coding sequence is TGTGCCAGCAGCTTAACTGACTACGGGACAACGAACACCGGGGAGCTGTTTTTT. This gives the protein CASSLTDYGTTNTGELFF.

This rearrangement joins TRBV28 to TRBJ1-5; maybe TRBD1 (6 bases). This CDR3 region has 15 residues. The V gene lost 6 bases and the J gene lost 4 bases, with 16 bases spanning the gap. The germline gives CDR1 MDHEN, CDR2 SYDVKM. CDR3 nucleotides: TGTGCCAGCAGGCTAAGACAGGTGAAGAATCAGCCCCAGCATTTT. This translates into CASRLRQVKNQPQHF.

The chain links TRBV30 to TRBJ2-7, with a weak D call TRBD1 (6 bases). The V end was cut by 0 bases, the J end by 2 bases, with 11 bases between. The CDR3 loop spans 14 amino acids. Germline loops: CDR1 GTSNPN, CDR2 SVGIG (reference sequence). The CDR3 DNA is TGTGCCTGGAGTGTTACAGGGCCAACCTACGAGCAGTACTTC. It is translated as CAWSVTGPTYEQYF. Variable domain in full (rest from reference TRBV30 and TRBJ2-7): SQTIHQWPATLVQPVGSPLSLECTVEGTSNPNLYWYRQAAGRGLQLLFYSVGIGQISSEVPQNLSASRPQDRQFILSSKKLLLSDSGFYLCAWSVTGPTYEQYFGPGTRLTVT.

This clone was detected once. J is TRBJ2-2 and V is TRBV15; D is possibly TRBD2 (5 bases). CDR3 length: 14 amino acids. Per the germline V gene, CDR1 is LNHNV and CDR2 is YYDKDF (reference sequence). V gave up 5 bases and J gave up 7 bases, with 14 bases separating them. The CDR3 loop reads CATSLGVSSGELFF. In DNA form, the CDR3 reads TGTGCCACCAGCCTGGGAGTTTCAAGCGGGGAGCTGTTTTTT.

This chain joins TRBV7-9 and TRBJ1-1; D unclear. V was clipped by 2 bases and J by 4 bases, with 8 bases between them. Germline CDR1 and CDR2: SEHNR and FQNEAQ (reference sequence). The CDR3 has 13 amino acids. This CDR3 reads CASSLFAGTEAFF. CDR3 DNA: TGTGCCAGCAGCTTATTTGCGGGCACTGAAGCTTTCTTT.

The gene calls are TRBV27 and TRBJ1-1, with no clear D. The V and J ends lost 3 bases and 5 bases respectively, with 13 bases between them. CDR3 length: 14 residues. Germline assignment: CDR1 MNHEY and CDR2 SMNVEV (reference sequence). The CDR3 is CASSLSDGGTEAFF. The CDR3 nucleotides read TGTGCCAGCAGTTTGAGCGACGGCGGGACTGAAGCTTTCTTT.

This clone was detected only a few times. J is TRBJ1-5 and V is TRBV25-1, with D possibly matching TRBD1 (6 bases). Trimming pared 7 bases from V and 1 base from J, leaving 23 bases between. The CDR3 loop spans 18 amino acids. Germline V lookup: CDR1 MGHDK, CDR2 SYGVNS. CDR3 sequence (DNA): TGTGCCAGCACCTTCCACCCCACCCGGACAGAGAGCAATCAGCCCCAGCATTTT. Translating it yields CASTFHPTRTESNQPQHF.

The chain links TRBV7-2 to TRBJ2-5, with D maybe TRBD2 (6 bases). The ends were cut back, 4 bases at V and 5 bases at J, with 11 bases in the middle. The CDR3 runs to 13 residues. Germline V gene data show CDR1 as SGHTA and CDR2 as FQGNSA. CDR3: CASSWRDEETQYF. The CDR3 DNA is TGTGCCAGCAGCTGGAGGGACGAGGAGACCCAGTACTTC.

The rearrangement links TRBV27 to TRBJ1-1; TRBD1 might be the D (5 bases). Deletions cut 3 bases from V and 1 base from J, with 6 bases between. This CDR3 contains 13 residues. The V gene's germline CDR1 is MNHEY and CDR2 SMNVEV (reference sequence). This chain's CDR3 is CASSLQGNTEAFF. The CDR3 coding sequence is TGTGCCAGCAGTTTGCAGGGGAACACTGAAGCTTTCTTT.